These 5 T cell receptor beta chains originate from one sample sequenced in a study of technical replicates of blood from a few donors. Sequenced by immunoSEQ multiplex PCR; TCRdb stores in-frame clones only, minus some. The table lists about 44,000 clones, approximately 96% of them singletons. Material for sequencing was T cells isolated from PBMCs. The receptors come from a human donor in good health.

The rearrangement uses TRBV6-6 and TRBJ1-5; 9 bases agree with TRBD1. The CDR3 has 15 residues. The V gene's germline CDR1 is MNHNY and CDR2 SVGAGI (reference sequence). J lost 6 bases, V lost 5 bases, and 8 bases had no gene match. The CDR3 is CASSPRDRVGQPQHF. CDR3 sequence (DNA): TGTGCCAGCAGTCCCCGGGACAGGGTGGGTCAGCCCCAGCATTTT.

The rearrangement joins TRBV19 to TRBJ1-1; TRBD1 is a possible D gene (5 bases). Trimming stripped 3 bases from V and 2 bases from J, with 13 bases between. Germline CDR1 and CDR2: LNHDA and SQIVND (reference sequence). The CDR3 has 15 amino acids. The CDR3: CASSINHQGNTEAFF. CDR3 in DNA: TGTGCCAGTAGTATCAATCACCAGGGTAACACTGAAGCTTTCTTT.

The table lists this clone with a few counts. The chain employs TRBV4-2 and TRBJ2-7; no clear D gene. The CDR3 is made up of 16 amino acids. From germline, CDR1 is LGHNA and CDR2 YNFKEQ. Trimming removed 0 bases at V and 0 bases at J, with 12 bases between. In DNA, the CDR3 is TGTGCCAGCAGCCAAGATCAGGAAACTCCCTCCTACGAGCAGTACTTC. The encoded protein is CASSQDQETPSYEQYF.

The rearrangement joins TRBV6-5 to TRBJ2-2; perhaps TRBD2 as D (6 bases). V shed 7 bases and J shed 8 bases, with 17 bases lying between them. The CDR3 has 14 amino acids. Germline-derived CDR1 and CDR2 are MNHEY and SVGAGI. CDR3 DNA: TGTGCCAGCACGGGGGACGCTGCACCAGGGGAGCTGTTTTTT. It is translated as CASTGDAAPGELFF.

The rearrangement uses TRBV5-1 and TRBJ2-1, with TRBD2 matching 11 bases. The CDR3 covers 16 residues. Germline V gene sequence: CDR1 SGHRS, CDR2 YFSETQ. The ends lost 6 bases at V and 1 base at J; junction bases unmatched: 6. The CDR3 region is CASTLAGGLSYNEQFF. Written as DNA, the CDR3 is TGCGCCAGCACTCTAGCGGGAGGATTATCCTACAATGAGCAGTTCTTC.